Described below is a single T cell receptor (beta chain) sequence and its context. This sample is drawn from a study of blood T cell repertoires in COVID-19. Across the study: Samples came from the United States, Italy and Spain, spanning acute and convalescent COVID-19.

Authors' processing steps: Amplification of reference gene primers was used by the study to estimate nucleated cell counts. Profiling relied on immunoSEQ multiplex PCR, and the TCRdb table lists in-frame clones only, not all of them. V, J and clone size derive from that table, while D and trimming were established from the DNA sequence. The sample lists approximately 250,000 clones; around four fifths were seen once. The germline V gene has CDR1 SGHRS and CDR2 YFSETQ. The CDR3 consists of 17 residues. V dropped 1 base and J dropped 0; count of bases not matched to a gene: 7. The source is an older woman with active or convalescent COVID-19. The rearrangement uses TRBV5-1 and TRBJ2-1; 7 nucleotides line up with TRBD2. Source material: peripheral blood. The CDR3 sequence: CASSLMVAGASYNEQFF. CDR3 bases: TGCGCCAGCAGCTTGATGGTAGCGGGTGCCTCCTACAATGAGCAGTTCTTC.